This T cell receptor beta chain stems from a study of STAT5B mutations in CD4+ large granular lymphocyte leukemia. The protocol was immunoSEQ multiplex PCR, while the TCRdb copy is restricted to in-frame clones and leaves out a portion. This table holds under 35,000 clones, around four fifths found once. This clone was counted only a few times. This clonotype originated in a human donor in good health. The sequencing sample was made of CD4+ T cells from blood buffy coats.

CDR3: CASRRGQVPETQYF. As DNA, the CDR3 is TGTGCCAGCAGACGGGGACAGGTCCCAGAGACCCAGTACTTC. V and J are TRBV21-1 and TRBJ2-5; the table's D gene call, TRBD1, was not cross checked with the DNA. TRBV21-1 is a recognized pseudogene. The length of the CDR3 is 14 residues.